These T cell receptor beta chains were read from a single sample in a study of radiation and T cells in renal cell carcinoma. Sequencing used immunoSEQ multiplex PCR; TCRdb keeps in-frame clones, though not all of them. This table holds around 100,000 clones, approximately 82% found once. The sample consisted of blood, taken from a patient whose treatment included radiotherapy and nephrectomy. The receptors come from a man between 60 and 75 years old with renal cell carcinoma. CDR3s leave out the opening cysteine and the closing phenylalanine or tryptophan. D genes are given only for firm matches. Some rows mark clone size as missing; the rest say once, few, many or name a class of expanded clone.

V gene,D gene,clone size,CDR3 protein
TRBV5-1,TRBD2,once,ASRPGLAGYEQY
TRBV11-2,NA,NA,ASSYDAPLEQY
TRBV2,NA,NA,ASKRTNTGELF
TRBV7-9,NA,NA,ASSPGRAYGYT
TRBV28,NA,NA,ASISTGTRGQPQH
TRBV19,NA,NA,ASSTPGITDTQY
TRBV4-2,TRBD2,NA,ASSLTGTSGEQF
TRBV29-1,TRBD1,once,SAEGDRVEQY
TRBV7-9,NA,once,ASSLEGVPDTQY
TRBV30,NA,few,AWSVGQGTTEAF
TRBV4-2,NA,NA,ASSQGHPTDTQY
TRBV30,TRBD2,once,AQGLAGTDTQY
TRBV5-6,NA,NA,ASSSKQIPSNEQF
TRBV7-6,NA,NA,ASRVGNEQF
TRBV14,NA,NA,ASSQVRGDGYT
TRBV5-1,TRBD1,NA,ASSLKGQGSGGYT
TRBV19,NA,NA,ASSMPGANIEAF